This is a list of T cell receptor beta chains from one sample in a study of T cells after yellow fever vaccination. TCRdb processed the 5' RACE reads anew with MiXCR; each CDR3 protein has one entry. The sample includes around 590,000 distinct CDR3 sequences, 10% to 15% of them seen just once. The sample here was PBMCs, taken on the day of the yellow fever booster vaccination. These receptors were obtained from a man aged 25-40 years who received the YFV17D yellow fever vaccine. CDR3s include the opening cysteine and the closing phenylalanine or tryptophan. A D gene is named only where the DNA matches it firmly. Rows may omit the clone size; those that give it use once, few, many or a size class.

>12|NA|TRBJ2-7|few|TRBV18
TGTGCCAGCTCAGACAGCGTCAGTGAGCAGTACTTC
CASSDSVSEQYF
>15|TRBD1|TRBJ2-7|few|TRBV5-1
TGCGCCAGCAGCCCGAGACAGGGGACCTCCTACGAGCAGTACTTC
CASSPRQGTSYEQYF
>14|TRBD2|TRBJ2-5|many|TRBV10-3
TGTGCCATCAGTGAAACTAGCGGGATAGAGACCCAGTACTTC
CAISETSGIETQYF
>18|TRBD1|TRBJ2-3|few|TRBV5-1
TGCGCCAGCAGCTCGGGACAGGGTGGACTTTTTATCACAGATACGCAGTATTTT
CASSSGQGGLFITDTQYF
>15|NA|TRBJ2-5|NA|TRBV10-3
TGTGCCATCAGTGAGTCGCCCAGCGGGCCAGGGACCCAGTACTTC
CAISESPSGPGTQYF
>14|NA|TRBJ2-7|few|TRBV7-2
TGTGCCAGCAGCTTAGAGGACTTCACCTACGAGCAGTACTTC
CASSLEDFTYEQYF
>13|NA|TRBJ2-1|few|TRBV20-1
TGCAGTGTCGCGCGGGGTTACTACAATGAGCAGTTCTTC
CSVARGYYNEQFF
>15|TRBD2|TRBJ2-1|few|TRBV2
TGTGCCAGCAGTGAGGGGGGACTAGCGGGAGATGAGCAGTTCTTC
CASSEGGLAGDEQFF
>13|NA|TRBJ1-2|NA|TRBV29-1
TGCAGCGTTCCCCCCGGACAGCTAGCTGGCTACACCTTC
CSVPPGQLAGYTF
>15|NA|TRBJ2-7|once|TRBV5-6
TGTGCCAGCAGTTCACCTCGTCGGAGCTCCTACGAGCAGTGCTTC
CASSSPRRSSYEQCF
>15|TRBD2|TRBJ2-2|NA|TRBV29-1
TGCAGCGTTCGATTCCCTAGCGGGATGTCCGGGGAGCTGTTTTTT
CSVRFPSGMSGELFF
>13|NA|TRBJ2-2|few|TRBV6-1
TGTGCCACCACCCGGGGAACAACCGGGGAGCTGTTTTTT
CATTRGTTGELFF
>13|NA|TRBJ2-3|few|TRBV6-5
TGTGCCAGCACTTACCGGGACTCAGATACGCAGTATTTT
CASTYRDSDTQYF
>18|TRBD2|TRBJ2-1|NA|TRBV9
TGTGCCAGCAGCGTAGCCCCCAGTGGGGCTAGCGGGGACAATGAGCAGTTCTTC
CASSVAPSGASGDNEQFF
>13|TRBD1|TRBJ1-5|NA|TRBV11-2
TGTGCCAGCAGCTTCACAGGGGATCAGCCCCAGCATTTT
CASSFTGDQPQHF